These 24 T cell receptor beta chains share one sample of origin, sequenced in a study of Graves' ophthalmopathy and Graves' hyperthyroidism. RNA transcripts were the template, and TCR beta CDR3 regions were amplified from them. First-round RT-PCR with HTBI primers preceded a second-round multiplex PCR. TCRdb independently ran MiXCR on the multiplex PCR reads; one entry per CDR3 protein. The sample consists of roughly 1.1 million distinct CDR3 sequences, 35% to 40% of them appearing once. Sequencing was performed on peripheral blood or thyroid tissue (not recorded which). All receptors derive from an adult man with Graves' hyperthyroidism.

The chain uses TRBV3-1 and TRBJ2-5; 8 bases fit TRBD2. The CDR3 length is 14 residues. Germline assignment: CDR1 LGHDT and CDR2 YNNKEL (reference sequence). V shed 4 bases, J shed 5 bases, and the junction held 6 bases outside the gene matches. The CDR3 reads CASSLSLAVETQYF. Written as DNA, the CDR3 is TGTGCCAGCAGCCTCTCACTAGCGGTCGAGACCCAGTACTTC.

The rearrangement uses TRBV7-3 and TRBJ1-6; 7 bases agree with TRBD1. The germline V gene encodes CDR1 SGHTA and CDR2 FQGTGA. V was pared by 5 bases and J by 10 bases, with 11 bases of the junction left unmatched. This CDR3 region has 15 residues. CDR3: CASSLYRTGFSPLHF. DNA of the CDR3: TGTGCCAGCAGCCTCTACCGGACAGGTTTCTCACCCCTCCACTTT.

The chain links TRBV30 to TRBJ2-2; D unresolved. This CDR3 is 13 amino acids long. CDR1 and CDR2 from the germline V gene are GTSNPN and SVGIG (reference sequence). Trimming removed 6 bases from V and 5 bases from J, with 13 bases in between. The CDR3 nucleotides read TGTGCCTGTTGGGCACCACAAACCGGGGAGCTGTTTTTT. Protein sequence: CACWAPQTGELFF. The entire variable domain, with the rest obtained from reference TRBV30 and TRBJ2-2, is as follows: SQTIHQWPATLVQPVGSPLSLECTVEGTSNPNLYWYRQAAGRGLQLLFYSVGIGQISSEVPQNLSASRPQDRQFILSSKKLLLSDSGFYLCACWAPQTGELFFGEGSRLTVL.

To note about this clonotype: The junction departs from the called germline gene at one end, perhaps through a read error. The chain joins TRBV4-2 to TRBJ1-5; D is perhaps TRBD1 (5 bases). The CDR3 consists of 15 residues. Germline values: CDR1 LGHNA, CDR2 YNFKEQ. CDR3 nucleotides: TGTGCCAGCAGCCAGGGACGAGCCCTAAATCGGCCCCAGCATTTT. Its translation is CASSQGRALNRPQHF.

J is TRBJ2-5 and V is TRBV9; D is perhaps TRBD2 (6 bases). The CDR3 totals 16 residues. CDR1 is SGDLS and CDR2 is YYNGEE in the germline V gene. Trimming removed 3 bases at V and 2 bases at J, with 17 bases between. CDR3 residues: CASSARSAGRQETQYF. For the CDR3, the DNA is TGTGCCAGCAGCGCTCGCTCGGCGGGACGGCAAGAGACCCAGTACTTC.

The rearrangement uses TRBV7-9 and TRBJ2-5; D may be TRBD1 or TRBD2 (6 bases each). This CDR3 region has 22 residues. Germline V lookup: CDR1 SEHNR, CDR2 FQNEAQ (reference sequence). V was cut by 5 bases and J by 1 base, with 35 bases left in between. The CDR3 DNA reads TGTGCCAGCAGCGGGCCCAACGGGGGCTCGGGGGACAAATTTTTAATCCAAGAGACCCAGTACTTC. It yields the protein CASSGPNGGSGDKFLIQETQYF.

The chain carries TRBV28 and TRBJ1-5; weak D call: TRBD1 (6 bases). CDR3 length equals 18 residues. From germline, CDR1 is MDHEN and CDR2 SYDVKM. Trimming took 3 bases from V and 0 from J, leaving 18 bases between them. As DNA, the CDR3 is TGTGCCAGCAGTTTCTGGACAGTCCGGGCCTCTAGCAATCAGCCCCAGCATTTT. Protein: CASSFWTVRASSNQPQHF.

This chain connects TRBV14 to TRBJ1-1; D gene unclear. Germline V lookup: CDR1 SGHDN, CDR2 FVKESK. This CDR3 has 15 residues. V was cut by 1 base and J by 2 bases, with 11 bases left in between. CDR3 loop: CASSQGVAPNTEAFF. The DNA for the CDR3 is TGTGCCAGCAGCCAAGGGGTGGCCCCAAACACTGAAGCTTTCTTT.

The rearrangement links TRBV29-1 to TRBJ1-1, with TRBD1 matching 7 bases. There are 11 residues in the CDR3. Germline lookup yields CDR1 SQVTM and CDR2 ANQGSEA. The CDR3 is CGADRVTEAFF. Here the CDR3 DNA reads TGCGGCGCCGACAGGGTTACTGAAGCTTTCTTT.

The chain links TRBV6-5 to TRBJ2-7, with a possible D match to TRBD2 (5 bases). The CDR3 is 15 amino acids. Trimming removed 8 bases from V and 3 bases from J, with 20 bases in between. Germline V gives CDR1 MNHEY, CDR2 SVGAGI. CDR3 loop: CASAPGSGLLYEQYF. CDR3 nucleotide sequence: TGTGCCAGCGCCCCTGGGAGCGGTCTTCTCTACGAGCAGTACTTC.

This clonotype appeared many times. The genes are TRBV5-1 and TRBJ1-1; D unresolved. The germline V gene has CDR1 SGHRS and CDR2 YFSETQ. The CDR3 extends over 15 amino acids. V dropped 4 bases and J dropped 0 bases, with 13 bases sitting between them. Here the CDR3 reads CASSQRFGMNTEAFF. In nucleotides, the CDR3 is TGCGCCAGCAGCCAACGATTCGGGATGAACACTGAAGCTTTCTTT. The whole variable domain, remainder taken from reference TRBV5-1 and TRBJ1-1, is KAGVTQTPRYLIKTRGQQVTLSCSPISGHRSVSWYQQTPGQGLQFLFEYFSETQRNKGNFPGRFSGRQFSNSRSEMNVSTLELGDSALYLCASSQRFGMNTEAFFGQGTRLTVV.

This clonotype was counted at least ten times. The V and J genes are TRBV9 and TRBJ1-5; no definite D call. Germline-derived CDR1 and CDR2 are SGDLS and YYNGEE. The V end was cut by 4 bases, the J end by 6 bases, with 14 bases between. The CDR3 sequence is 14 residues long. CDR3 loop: CASSPHMDGQPQHF. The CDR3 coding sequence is TGTGCCAGCAGCCCTCATATGGATGGTCAGCCCCAGCATTTT.

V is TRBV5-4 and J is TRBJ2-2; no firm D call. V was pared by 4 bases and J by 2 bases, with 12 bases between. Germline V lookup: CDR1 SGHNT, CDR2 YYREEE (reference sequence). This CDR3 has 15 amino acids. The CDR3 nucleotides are TGTGCCAGCAGCCCGGAGTCTACCAACACCGGGGAGCTGTTTTTT. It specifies CASSPESTNTGELFF.

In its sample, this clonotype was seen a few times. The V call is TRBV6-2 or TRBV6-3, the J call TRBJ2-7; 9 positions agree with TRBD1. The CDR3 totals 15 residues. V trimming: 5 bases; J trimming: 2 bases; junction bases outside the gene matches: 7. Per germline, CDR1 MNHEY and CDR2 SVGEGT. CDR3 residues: CASSLTTGGPYEQYF. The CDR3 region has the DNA TGTGCCAGCAGTCTAACAACAGGGGGCCCCTACGAGCAGTACTTC.

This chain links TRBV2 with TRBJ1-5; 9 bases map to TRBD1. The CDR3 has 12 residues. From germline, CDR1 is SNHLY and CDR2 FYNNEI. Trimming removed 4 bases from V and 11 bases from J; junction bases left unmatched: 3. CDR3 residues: CASSGTGETQHF. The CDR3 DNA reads TGTGCCAGCAGTGGGACAGGGGAGACCCAGCATTTT.

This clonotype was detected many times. In nucleotides, the CDR3 is TGTGCCAGCAGCAAGGGGACAGGGGTCCGCAGCAAGCCCCAGCATTTT. It yields the protein CASSKGTGVRSKPQHF. The chain has TRBV7-9 and TRBJ1-5; the match to TRBD1 covers 10 bases. The CDR3 is 16 residues long. J lost 8 bases, V lost 5 bases, and 12 bases had no gene match. Germline V gives CDR1 SEHNR, CDR2 FQNEAQ (reference sequence).

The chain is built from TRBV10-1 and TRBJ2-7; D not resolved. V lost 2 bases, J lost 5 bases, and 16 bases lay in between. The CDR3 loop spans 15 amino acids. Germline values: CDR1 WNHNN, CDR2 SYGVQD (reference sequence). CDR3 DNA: TGCGCCAGCAGTGAGGGGTTCGAGGATGGGGACGAGCAGTACTTC. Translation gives CASSEGFEDGDEQYF.

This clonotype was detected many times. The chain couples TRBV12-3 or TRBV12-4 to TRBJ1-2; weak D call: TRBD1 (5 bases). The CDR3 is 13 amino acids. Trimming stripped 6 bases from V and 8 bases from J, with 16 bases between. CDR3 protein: CASRPSPGRGYTF. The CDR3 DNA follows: TGTGCCAGCAGGCCTTCCCCAGGGAGAGGCTACACCTTC.

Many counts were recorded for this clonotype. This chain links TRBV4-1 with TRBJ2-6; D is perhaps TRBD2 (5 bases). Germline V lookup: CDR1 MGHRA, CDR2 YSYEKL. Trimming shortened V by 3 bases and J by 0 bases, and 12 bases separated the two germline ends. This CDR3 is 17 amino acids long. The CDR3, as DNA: TGCGCCAGCAGCCACCCTTCGGGGAGCTCTGGGGCCAACGTCCTGACTTTC. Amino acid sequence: CASSHPSGSSGANVLTF.

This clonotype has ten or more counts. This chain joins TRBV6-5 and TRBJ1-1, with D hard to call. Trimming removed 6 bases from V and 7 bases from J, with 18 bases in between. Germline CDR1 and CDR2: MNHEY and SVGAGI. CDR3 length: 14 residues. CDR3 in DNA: TGTGCCAGCAGACCTAGCGTCCGGGAATATGAAGCTTTCTTT. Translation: CASRPSVREYEAFF.

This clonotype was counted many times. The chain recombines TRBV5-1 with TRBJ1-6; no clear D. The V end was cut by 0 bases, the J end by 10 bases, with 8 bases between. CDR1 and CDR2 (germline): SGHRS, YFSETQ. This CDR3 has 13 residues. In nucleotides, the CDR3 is TGCGCCAGCAGCTTGGAGCCGGGATCACCCCTCCACTTT. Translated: CASSLEPGSPLHF. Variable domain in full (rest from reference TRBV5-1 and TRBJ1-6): KAGVTQTPRYLIKTRGQQVTLSCSPISGHRSVSWYQQTPGQGLQFLFEYFSETQRNKGNFPGRFSGRQFSNSRSEMNVSTLELGDSALYLCASSLEPGSPLHFGNGTRLTVT.

The CDR3 region is CASKSRGAKETQYF. CDR3 DNA sequence: TGTGCCAGCAAGTCTAGGGGGGCTAAGGAGACCCAGTACTTC. This sequence joins TRBV25-1 and TRBJ2-5; D possibly matches TRBD1 or TRBD2 (6 bases each). V was cut by 7 bases and J by 5 bases, with 17 bases left in between. CDR3 length: 14 residues. Looked up from germline, CDR1 is MGHDK and CDR2 is SYGVNS.

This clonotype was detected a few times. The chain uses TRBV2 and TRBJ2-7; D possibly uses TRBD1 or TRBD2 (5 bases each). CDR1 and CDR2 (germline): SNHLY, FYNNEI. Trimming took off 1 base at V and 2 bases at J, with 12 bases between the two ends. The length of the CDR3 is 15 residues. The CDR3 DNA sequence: TGTGCCAGCAGTGAAGACAGGCTGGGACCCTACGAGCAGTACTTC. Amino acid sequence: CASSEDRLGPYEQYF. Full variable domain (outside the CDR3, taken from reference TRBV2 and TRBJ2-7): EPEVTQTPSHQVTQMGQEVILRCVPISNHLYFYWYRQILGQKVEFLVSFYNNEISEKSEIFDDQFSVERPDGSNFTLKIRSTKLEDSAMYFCASSEDRLGPYEQYFGPGTRLTVT.

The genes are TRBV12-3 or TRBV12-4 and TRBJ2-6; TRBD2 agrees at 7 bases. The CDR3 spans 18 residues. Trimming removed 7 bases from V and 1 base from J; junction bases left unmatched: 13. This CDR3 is CASTGRGRKISGANVLTF. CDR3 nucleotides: TGTGCCAGCACTGGGAGGGGACGGAAGATATCTGGGGCCAACGTCCTGACTTTC.